A single sample is the source of the 10 T cell receptor beta chains below, sequenced in a study of blood T cell repertoires in COVID-19. The table came from immunoSEQ multiplex PCR; TCRdb's copy has only in-frame clones and leaves some out. The repertoire holds around 270,000 clones, 70% to 85% seen once, with 0.87% in the top ten. What was sequenced was peripheral blood. These receptors were collected from a human donor with COVID-19, enrolled during active disease. The donor label of this sample is uncertain.

The J gene is TRBJ2-3, the V gene TRBV5-4; 8 bases are shared with TRBD1. Germline-derived CDR1 and CDR2 are SGHNT and YYREEE (reference sequence). The trim removed 4 bases at V and 4 bases at J, leaving 2 bases unmatched. This CDR3 contains 13 residues. The CDR3 reads CASSVDRADTQYF. The CDR3 DNA is TGTGCCAGCAGCGTGGACAGGGCAGATACGCAGTATTTT.

This clone was counted a single time. V usage is TRBV5-8 and J usage is TRBJ1-1; D call uncertain. Per germline, CDR1 SGHTS and CDR2 YDEGEE. The ends were cut back, 4 bases at V and 4 bases at J, with 17 bases in the middle. The CDR3 is made up of 15 amino acids. Here the CDR3 DNA reads TGTGCCAGCAGCGTCCCCACCCATCGGGGCACTGAAGCTTTCTTT. Translation gives CASSVPTHRGTEAFF.

The J gene is TRBJ1-2, the V gene TRBV6-6, with D perhaps matching TRBD1 (6 bases). V gave up 6 bases and J gave up 4 bases, with 21 bases separating them. Germline-derived CDR1 and CDR2 are MNHNY and SVGAGI (reference sequence). This CDR3 comprises 16 residues. In DNA, the CDR3 is TGTGCCAGCAGCCCCAGGGCCGAGACAGGCTTCTATGGCTACACCTTC. This translates into CASSPRAETGFYGYTF.

The sample holds one count of this clone. The rearrangement uses TRBV9 and TRBJ1-2; D may be TRBD1 (6 bases). CDR3 length: 15 residues. V lost 5 bases and J 0 bases, leaving 14 bases between the germline ends. Germline loops: CDR1 SGDLS, CDR2 YYNGEE. The CDR3 here is CASSPGDIANYGYTF. Written as DNA, the CDR3 is TGTGCCAGCAGTCCCGGGGACATTGCTAACTATGGCTACACCTTC.

The rearrangement joins TRBV7-3 to TRBJ2-2; 14 nucleotides align to TRBD2. Germline V gives CDR1 SGHTA, CDR2 FQGTGA. This CDR3 is 20 amino acids long. Unmatched junction bases numbered 11, after V lost 5 bases and J lost 0 bases. The CDR3 bases are TGTGCCAGCAGCCCGCAAAGCGGACTAGCGGGAGGCGCGAACACCGGGGAGCTGTTTTTT. Protein: CASSPQSGLAGGANTGELFF.

This clone was picked up one time. The rearrangement uses TRBV5-4 and TRBJ1-2; 7 nucleotides agree with TRBD1. Germline trimming cut 5 bases from V and 4 bases from J; bases unmatched to any gene: 8. The CDR3 length is 14 residues. Germline V gives CDR1 SGHNT, CDR2 YYREEE (reference sequence). CDR3 coding DNA: TGTGCCAGCAGTTTAGAAAGGGGGCCCTATGGCTACACCTTC. Encoded protein: CASSLERGPYGYTF.

This clone showed up just a few times. The gene calls are TRBV29-1 and TRBJ2-3, with D maybe TRBD2 (6 bases). Trimming stripped 0 bases from V and 1 base from J, with 8 bases between. The CDR3 is 14 amino acids. Germline CDR1 and CDR2: SQVTM and ANQGSEA. In nucleotides, the CDR3 is TGCAGCGTTGAAGAATCGGGGGGCACAGATACGCAGTATTTT. Its protein product is CSVEESGGTDTQYF.

Remarks on this clone: The sample carries other DNA sequences with the same CDR3. The chain employs TRBV19 and TRBJ2-7; 14 bases align to TRBD2. Trimming at V came to 3 bases and at J to 3 bases, leaving 1 base not matched to a gene. The germline gives CDR1 LNHDA, CDR2 SQIVND (reference sequence). The CDR3 has 15 residues. The CDR3 spells CASSIGTSGSYEQYF. The CDR3 nucleotides read TGTGCCAGTAGTATCGGGACTAGCGGGAGCTACGAGCAGTACTTC. Full variable domain (missing parts from reference TRBV19 and TRBJ2-7): DGGITQSPKYLFRKEGQNVTLSCEQNLNHDAMYWYRQDPGQGLRLIYYSQIVNDFQKGDIAEGYSVSREKKESFPLTVTSAQKNPTAFYLCASSIGTSGSYEQYFGPGTRLTVT.

This chain connects TRBV2 to TRBJ1-2; 11 bases are shared with TRBD1. V was clipped by 6 bases and J by 7 bases; unmatched bases: 7. The germline V gene has CDR1 SNHLY and CDR2 FYNNEI. This CDR3 comprises 14 residues. Written as DNA, the CDR3 is TGTGCCAGCAGCATCGGGACAGGGGGTCTTGGCTACACCTTC. Its translation: CASSIGTGGLGYTF.

As for this clone: The sample carries other DNA sequences with the same CDR3. V is TRBV28 and J is TRBJ1-1; D not certain. Germline V CDR1 and CDR2: MDHEN, SYDVKM. The ends were cut back, 4 bases at V and 4 bases at J, with 4 bases in the middle. CDR3 length: 11 amino acids. In DNA, the CDR3 is TGTGCCAGCAGTTCGGTCACTGAAGCTTTCTTT. As protein: CASSSVTEAFF.